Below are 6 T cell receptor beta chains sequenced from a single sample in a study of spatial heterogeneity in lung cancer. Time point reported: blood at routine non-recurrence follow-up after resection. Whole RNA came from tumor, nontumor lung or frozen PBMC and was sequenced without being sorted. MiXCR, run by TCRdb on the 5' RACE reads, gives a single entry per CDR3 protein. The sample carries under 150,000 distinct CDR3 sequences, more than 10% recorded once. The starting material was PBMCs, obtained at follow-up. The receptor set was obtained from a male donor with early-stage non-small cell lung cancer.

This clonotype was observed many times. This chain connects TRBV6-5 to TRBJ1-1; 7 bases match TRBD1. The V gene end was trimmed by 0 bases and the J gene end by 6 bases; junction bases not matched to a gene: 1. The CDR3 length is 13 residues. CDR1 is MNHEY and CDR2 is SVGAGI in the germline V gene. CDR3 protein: CASSYSGGSEAFF. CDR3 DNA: TGTGCCAGCAGTTACTCAGGGGGCTCTGAAGCTTTCTTT.

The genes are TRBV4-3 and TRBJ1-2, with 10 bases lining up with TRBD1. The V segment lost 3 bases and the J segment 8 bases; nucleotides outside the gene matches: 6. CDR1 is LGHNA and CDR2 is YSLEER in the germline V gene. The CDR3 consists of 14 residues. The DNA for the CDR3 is TGCGCCAGCAGCCAGGCCGGGACAGGGGAGGGCTACACCTTC. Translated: CASSQAGTGEGYTF.

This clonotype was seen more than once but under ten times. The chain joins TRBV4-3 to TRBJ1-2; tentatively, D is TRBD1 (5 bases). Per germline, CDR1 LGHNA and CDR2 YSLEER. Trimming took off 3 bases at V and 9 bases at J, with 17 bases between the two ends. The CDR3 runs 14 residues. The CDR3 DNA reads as TGCGCCAGCAGCCACAACGAAGGGACCCAGAGCTACACCTTC. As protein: CASSHNEGTQSYTF.

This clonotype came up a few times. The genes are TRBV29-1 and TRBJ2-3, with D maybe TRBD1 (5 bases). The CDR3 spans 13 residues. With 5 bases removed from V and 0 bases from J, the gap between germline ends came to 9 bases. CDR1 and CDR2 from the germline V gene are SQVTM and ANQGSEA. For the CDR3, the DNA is TGCAGCGTTCTGGGGCCTAGCACAGATACGCAGTATTTT. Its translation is CSVLGPSTDTQYF.

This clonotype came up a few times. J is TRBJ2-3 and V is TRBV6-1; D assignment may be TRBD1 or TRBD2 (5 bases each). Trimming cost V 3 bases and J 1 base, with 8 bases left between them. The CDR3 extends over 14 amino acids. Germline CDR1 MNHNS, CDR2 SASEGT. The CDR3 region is CASSERGGTDTQYF. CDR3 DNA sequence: TGTGCCAGCAGTGAGAGGGGCGGCACAGATACGCAGTATTTT.

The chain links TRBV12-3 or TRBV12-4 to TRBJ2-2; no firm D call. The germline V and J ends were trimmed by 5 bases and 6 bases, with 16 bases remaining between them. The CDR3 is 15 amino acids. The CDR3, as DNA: TGTGCCAGCAGTCCTGGTGGTTTGGCCGCCGGGGAGCTGTTTTTT. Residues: CASSPGGLAAGELFF.